A selection of T cell receptor beta chains follows, all from one sample in a study of T cell changes during pregnancy in multiple sclerosis. Measured with immunoSEQ multiplex PCR; TCRdb has only the in-frame clones, and not every one. This sample has about 80,000 clones, with about 92% found just once. The starting material was peripheral blood, obtained after pregnancy. Receptor source: a female donor in good health, enrolled as a control in a pregnancy study. Both conserved end residues are part of each CDR3. Fields, in order: V gene, CDR3 length, D gene, J gene, CDR3 DNA, CDR3 protein. The D gene is left open where the match is weak.

TRBV9	15	NA	TRBJ2-7	TGTGCCAGCAGCGTAGAGGCTCAGGGCAGGTACGAGCAGTACTTC	CASSVEAQGRYEQYF
TRBV29-1	13	NA	TRBJ2-1	TGCAGCGTTGACCTAGGATATTACAATGAGCAGTTCTTC	CSVDLGYYNEQFF
TRBV29-1	16	NA	TRBJ1-2	TGCAGCGTTGAATTAATTCGTCGGACACAAGCCTATGGCTACACCTTC	CSVELIRRTQAYGYTF
TRBV30	13	TRBD2	TRBJ2-7	TGTGCCTGGACACCCGGGACTAGAGACGAGCAGTACTTC	CAWTPGTRDEQYF
TRBV5-1	14	NA	TRBJ1-1	TGCGCCAGCAGCTTGGCGGGTTTGAGCACTGAAGCTTTCTTT	CASSLAGLSTEAFF
TRBV10-3	14	TRBD2	TRBJ2-7	TGTGCCAGTGGCGGTGCGGGAGGGCCCTACGAGCAGTACTTC	CASGGAGGPYEQYF
TRBV7-2	15	TRBD2	TRBJ2-7	TGTGCCAGCCAATTCTTAGCGGGAGAAAAGAGCGAGCAGTACTTC	CASQFLAGEKSEQYF
TRBV7-9	14	TRBD2	TRBJ2-1	TGTGCCAGCAGACAAAGCGGGGGGGGTAATGAGCAGTTCTTC	CASRQSGGGNEQFF
TRBV6-5	14	TRBD2	TRBJ2-7	TGTGCCAGCAGTTATTGGGGGGGGTCCTACGAGCAGTACTTC	CASSYWGGSYEQYF
TRBV4-3	18	TRBD2	TRBJ2-3	TGCGCCAGCAGCCAAGCACAGGGAGGACTAGCGGGACCAGATACGCAGTATTTT	CASSQAQGGLAGPDTQYF
TRBV7-8	16	NA	TRBJ2-3	TGTGCCAGCAGCCCGCCGGGGGTGCCGCTCACAGATACGCAGTATTTT	CASSPPGVPLTDTQYF
TRBV7-2	14	TRBD2	TRBJ2-1	TGTGCCAGCAGCTTTTGGCGGGAGGACGCGGAGCAGTTCTTC	CASSFWREDAEQFF
TRBV5-1	16	TRBD1	TRBJ2-5	TGCGCCAGCAGCGTCGGACAGGCCAACTGGGAAGAGACCCAGTACTTC	CASSVGQANWEETQYF
TRBV4-3	16	NA	TRBJ2-3	TGCGCCAGCAGCCAAGAGCCCGGCAGGGGGGTAGATACGCAGTATTTT	CASSQEPGRGVDTQYF
TRBV6-1	16	TRBD2	TRBJ2-3	TGTGCCAGCAGTGTTAGCGGGAGGGCGGTCACAGATACGCAGTATTTT	CASSVSGRAVTDTQYF
TRBV7-2	12	NA	TRBJ2-7	TGTGCCAGCAGCCCCAACCGGGGGGAGCAGTACTTC	CASSPNRGEQYF
TRBV10-3	12	NA	TRBJ1-2	TGTGCCATCAGTGATCGGTACTATGGCTACACCTTC	CAISDRYYGYTF